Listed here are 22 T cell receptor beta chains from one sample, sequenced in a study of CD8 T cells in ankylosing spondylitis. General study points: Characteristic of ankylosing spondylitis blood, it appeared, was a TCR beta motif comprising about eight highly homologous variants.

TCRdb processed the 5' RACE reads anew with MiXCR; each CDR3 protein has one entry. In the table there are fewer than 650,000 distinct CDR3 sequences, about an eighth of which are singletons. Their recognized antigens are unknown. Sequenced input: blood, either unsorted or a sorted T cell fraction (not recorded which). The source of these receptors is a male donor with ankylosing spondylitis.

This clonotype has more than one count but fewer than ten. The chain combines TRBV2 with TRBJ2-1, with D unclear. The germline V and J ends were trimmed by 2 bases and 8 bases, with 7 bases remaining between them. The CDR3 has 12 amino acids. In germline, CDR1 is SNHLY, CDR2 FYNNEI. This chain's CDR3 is CASSEQLYEQFF. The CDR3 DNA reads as TGTGCCAGCAGTGAACAATTGTATGAGCAGTTCTTC. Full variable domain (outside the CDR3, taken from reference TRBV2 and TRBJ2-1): EPEVTQTPSHQVTQMGQEVILRCVPISNHLYFYWYRQILGQKVEFLVSFYNNEISEKSEIFDDQFSVERPDGSNFTLKIRSTKLEDSAMYFCASSEQLYEQFFGPGTRLTVL.

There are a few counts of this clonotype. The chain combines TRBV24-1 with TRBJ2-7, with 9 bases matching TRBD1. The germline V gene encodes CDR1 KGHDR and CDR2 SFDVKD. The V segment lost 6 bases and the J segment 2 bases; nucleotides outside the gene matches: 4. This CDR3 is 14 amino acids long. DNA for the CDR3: TGTGCCACCAGTAGGACAGGGGAGGCCTACGAGCAGTACTTC. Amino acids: CATSRTGEAYEQYF.

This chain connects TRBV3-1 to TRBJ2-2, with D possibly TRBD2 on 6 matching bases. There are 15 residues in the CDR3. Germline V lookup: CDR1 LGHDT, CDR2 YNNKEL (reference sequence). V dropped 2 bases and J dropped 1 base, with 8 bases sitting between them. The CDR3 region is CASSQRGLNTGELFF. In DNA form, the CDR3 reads TGTGCCAGCAGCCAACGGGGGTTGAACACCGGGGAGCTGTTTTTT.

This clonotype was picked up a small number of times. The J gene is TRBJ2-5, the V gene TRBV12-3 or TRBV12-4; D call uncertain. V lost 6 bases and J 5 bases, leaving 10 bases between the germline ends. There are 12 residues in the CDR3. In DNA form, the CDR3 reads TGTGCCAGCAGAGGCGACGGGGAGACCCAGTACTTC. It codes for CASRGDGETQYF.

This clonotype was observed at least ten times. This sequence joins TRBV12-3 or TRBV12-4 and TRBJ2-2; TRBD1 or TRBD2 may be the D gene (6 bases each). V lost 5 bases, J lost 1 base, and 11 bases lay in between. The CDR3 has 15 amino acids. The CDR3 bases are TGTGCCAGCAGTCCCGGAGGGGGGAACACCGGGGAGCTGTTTTTT. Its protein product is CASSPGGGNTGELFF.

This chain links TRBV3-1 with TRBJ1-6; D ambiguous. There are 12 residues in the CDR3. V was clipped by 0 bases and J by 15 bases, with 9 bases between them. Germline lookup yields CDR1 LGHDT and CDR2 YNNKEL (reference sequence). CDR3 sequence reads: CASSQESRSLHF. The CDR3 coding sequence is TGTGCCAGCAGCCAAGAATCAAGGAGCCTCCACTTT.

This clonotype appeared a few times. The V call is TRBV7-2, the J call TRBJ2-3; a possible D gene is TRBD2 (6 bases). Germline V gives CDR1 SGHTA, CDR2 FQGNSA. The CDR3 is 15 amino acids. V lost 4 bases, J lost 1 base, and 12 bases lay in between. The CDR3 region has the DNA TGTGCCAGCAGCTCATGGGCTAGCGGCACAGATACGCAGTATTTT. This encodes CASSSWASGTDTQYF.

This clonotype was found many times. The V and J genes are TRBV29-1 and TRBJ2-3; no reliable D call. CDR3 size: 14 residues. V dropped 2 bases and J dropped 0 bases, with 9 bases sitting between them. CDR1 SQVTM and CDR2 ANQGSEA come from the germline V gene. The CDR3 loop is CSVELDLSTDTQYF. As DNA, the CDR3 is TGCAGCGTTGAACTCGACCTAAGCACAGATACGCAGTATTTT.

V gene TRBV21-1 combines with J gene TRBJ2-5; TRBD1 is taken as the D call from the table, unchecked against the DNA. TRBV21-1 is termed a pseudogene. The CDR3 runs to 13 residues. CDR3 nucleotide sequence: TGTGCCAGCAGAGGGGGGGGAGAAGAGACCCAGTACTTC. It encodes CASRGGGEETQYF.

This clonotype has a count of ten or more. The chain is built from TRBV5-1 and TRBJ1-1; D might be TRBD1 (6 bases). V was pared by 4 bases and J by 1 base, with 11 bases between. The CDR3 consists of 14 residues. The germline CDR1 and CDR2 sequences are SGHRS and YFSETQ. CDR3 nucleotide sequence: TGCGCCAGCAGCCTCGGACAGTCGAACACTGAAGCTTTCTTT. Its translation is CASSLGQSNTEAFF.

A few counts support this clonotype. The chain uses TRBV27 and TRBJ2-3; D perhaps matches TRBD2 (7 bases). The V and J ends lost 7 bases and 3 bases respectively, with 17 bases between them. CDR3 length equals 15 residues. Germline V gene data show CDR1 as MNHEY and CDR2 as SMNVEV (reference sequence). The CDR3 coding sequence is TGTGCCAGCACCCGGGGTCGGGGGGCAACAGATACGCAGTATTTT. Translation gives CASTRGRGATDTQYF.

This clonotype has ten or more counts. CDR3 nucleotides: TGTGCCAGCAGCTTATTTGACGGAGCCTACGAGCAGTACTTC. Encoded protein: CASSLFDGAYEQYF. The chain joins TRBV7-9 to TRBJ2-7; D is uncertain. V lost 2 bases to trimming and J lost 2 bases, with 10 bases between them. CDR1 SEHNR and CDR2 FQNEAQ come from the germline V gene (reference sequence). The CDR3 has 14 amino acids.

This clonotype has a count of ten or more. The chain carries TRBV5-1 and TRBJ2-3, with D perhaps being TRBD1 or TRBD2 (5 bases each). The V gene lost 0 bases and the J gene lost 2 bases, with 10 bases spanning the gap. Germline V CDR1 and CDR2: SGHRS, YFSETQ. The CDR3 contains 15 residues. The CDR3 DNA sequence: TGCGCCAGCAGCTTGGTCGGGACGTACACAGATACGCAGTATTTT. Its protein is CASSLVGTYTDTQYF.

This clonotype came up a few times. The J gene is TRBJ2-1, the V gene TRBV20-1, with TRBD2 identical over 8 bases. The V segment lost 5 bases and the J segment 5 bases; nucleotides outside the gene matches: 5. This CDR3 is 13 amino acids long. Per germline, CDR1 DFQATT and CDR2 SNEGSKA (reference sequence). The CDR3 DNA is TGCAGTGCTTCCAGACTAGCGAACAATGAGCAGTTCTTC. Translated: CSASRLANNEQFF.

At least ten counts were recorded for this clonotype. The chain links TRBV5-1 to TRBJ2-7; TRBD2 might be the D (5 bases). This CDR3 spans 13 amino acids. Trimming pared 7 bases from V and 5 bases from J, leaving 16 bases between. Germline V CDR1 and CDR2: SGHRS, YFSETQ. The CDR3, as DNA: TGCGCCAGCTCTCGGGGTTTGGCGGACGAGCAGTACGTC. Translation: CASSRGLADEQYV.

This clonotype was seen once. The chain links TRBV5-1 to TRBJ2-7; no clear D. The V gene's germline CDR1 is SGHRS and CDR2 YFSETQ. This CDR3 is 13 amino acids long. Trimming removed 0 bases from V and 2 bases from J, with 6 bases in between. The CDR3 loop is CASSLEGTYEQYV. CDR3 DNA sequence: TGCGCCAGCAGCTTGGAAGGCACCTACGAGCAGTACGTC.

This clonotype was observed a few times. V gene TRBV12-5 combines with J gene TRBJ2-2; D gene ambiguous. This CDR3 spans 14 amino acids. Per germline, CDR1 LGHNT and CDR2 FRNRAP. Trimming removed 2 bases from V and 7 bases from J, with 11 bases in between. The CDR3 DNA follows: TGTGCTAGTGGTTTGACAAAATCACTCGGGGAGCTGTTTTTT. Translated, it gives CASGLTKSLGELFF.

The CDR3 region is CSGGLAGYNEQFF. The CDR3 nucleotides are TGCAGCGGGGGACTAGCGGGCTACAATGAGCAGTTCTTC. The chain has TRBV29-1 and TRBJ2-1; 12 positions agree with TRBD2. This CDR3 has 13 residues. The V gene's germline CDR1 is SQVTM and CDR2 ANQGSEA. Trimming removed 7 bases from V and 3 bases from J; junction bases left unmatched: 1.

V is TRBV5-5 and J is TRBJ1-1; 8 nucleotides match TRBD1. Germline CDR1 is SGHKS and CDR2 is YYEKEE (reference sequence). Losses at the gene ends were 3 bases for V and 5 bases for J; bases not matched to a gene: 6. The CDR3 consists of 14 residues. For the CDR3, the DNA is TGTGCCAGCAGCTGGCCAACAGGGGGTACTGAAGCTTTCTTT. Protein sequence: CASSWPTGGTEAFF. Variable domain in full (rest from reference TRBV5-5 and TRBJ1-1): DAGVTQSPTHLIKTRGQQVTLRCSPISGHKSVSWYQQVLGQGPQFIFQYYEKEERGRGNFPDRFSARQFPNYSSELNVNALLLGDSALYLCASSWPTGGTEAFFGQGTRLTVV.

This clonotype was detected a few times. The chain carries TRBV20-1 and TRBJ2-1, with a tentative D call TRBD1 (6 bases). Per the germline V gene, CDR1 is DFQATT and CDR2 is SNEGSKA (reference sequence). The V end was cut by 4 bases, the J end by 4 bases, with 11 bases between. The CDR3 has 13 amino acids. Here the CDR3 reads CSAKRQVYNEQFF. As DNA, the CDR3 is TGCAGTGCTAAACGACAGGTTTACAATGAGCAGTTCTTC.

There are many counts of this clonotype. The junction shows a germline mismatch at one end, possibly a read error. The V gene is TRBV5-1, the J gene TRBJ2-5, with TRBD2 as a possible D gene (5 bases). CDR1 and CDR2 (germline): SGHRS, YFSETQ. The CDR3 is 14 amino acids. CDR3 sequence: CASSLGGPQETQYF. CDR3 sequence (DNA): TGTGCCAGCAGCTTAGGAGGCCCCCAAGAGACCCAGTACTTC.

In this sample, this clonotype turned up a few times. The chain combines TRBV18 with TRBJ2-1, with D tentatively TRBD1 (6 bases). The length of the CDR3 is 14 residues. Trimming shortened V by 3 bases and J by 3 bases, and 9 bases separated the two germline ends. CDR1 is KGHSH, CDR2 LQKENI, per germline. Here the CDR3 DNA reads TGTGCCAGCTCACCCATGGACAGCTACAATGAGCAGTTCTTC. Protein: CASSPMDSYNEQFF.